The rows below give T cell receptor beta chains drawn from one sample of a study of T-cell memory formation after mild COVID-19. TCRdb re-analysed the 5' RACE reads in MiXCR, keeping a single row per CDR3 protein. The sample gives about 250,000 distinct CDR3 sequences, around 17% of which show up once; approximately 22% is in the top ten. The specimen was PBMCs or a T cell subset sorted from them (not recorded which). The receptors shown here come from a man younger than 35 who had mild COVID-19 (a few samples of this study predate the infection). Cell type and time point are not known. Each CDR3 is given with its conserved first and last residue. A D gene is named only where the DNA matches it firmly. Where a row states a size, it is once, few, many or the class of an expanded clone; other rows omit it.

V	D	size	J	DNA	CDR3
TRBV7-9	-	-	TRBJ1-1	TGTGCCAGCAACGGAACACCGAACACTGAAGCTTTCTTT	CASNGTPNTEAFF
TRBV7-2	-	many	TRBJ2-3	TGTGCCAGCAGCTTAGCAGATACGCAGTATTTT	CASSLADTQYF
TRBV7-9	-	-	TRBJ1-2	TGTGCCAGCAGCTTAGCGCAGCGAGTCCTCAACTATGGCTACACCTTC	CASSLAQRVLNYGYTF
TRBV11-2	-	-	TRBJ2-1	TGTGCCAGTCTCTGGGGGGAGGCCTTTGGTGAGCAGTTCTTC	CASLWGEAFGEQFF
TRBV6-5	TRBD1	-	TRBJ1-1	TGTGCCAGCAGTTACTCGACTCAGGGGGGTCCTGAAGCTTTCTTT	CASSYSTQGGPEAFF
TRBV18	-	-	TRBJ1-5	TGTGCCAGCTCACCACGCACAAATAGCAATCAGCCCCAGCATTTT	CASSPRTNSNQPQHF
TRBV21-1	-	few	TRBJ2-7	TGTGCCAGCAGCACCCGTGACAGGCTCGGTTACGAGCAGTACTTC	CASSTRDRLGYEQYF
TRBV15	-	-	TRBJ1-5	TGTGCCACCAGCTCTCGCCCGGGACGGACCCATCAGCCCCAGCATTTT	CATSSRPGRTHQPQHF
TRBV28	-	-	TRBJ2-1	TGTGCTTCGTCGACAGTTTACAATGAGCAGTTCTTC	CASSTVYNEQFF
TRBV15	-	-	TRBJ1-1	TGTGCCACCGAAGCGTATGAACAGGGAAACACTGAAGCTTTCTTT	CATEAYEQGNTEAFF
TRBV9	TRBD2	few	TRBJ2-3	TGTGCCAGCAGCGCATTGGGGGGGACTAGCGGGGCGGATACGCAGTATTTT	CASSALGGTSGADTQYF
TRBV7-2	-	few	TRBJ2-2	TGTGCCAGCAGCTTTGCTGGGACCGCCAGCGCCGGGGAGCTGTTTTTT	CASSFAGTASAGELFF
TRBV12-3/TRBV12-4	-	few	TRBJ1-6	TGTGCCAGCAGTTTACCAGGGACGGGCGTTTCACCCCTCCACTTT	CASSLPGTGVSPLHF
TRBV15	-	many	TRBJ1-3	TGTGCCACCAGCAGAGATCCCCAGGACAACCTCGGAAACACCATATATTTT	CATSRDPQDNLGNTIYF
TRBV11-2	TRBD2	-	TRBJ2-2	TGTGCCGCCGGGAGGGGGGCGAACACCGGGGAGCTGTTTTTT	CAAGRGANTGELFF
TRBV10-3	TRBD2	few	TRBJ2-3	TGTGCCATCAGCGGGACTAGCGGGTTATCAGGGGGTACGCAGTATTTT	CAISGTSGLSGGTQYF
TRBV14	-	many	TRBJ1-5	TGTGCCAGCAGCCAAAGTTATAGCAATCAGCCCCAGCATTTT	CASSQSYSNQPQHF
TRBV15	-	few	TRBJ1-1	TGTGCCACCAGCAGAGATAACACTGAAGCTTTCTTT	CATSRDNTEAFF
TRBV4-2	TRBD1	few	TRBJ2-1	TGTGCCAGCACTGATCCCGGACAGGCAAACAATGAGCAGTTCTTC	CASTDPGQANNEQFF
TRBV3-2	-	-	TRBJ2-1	TGTGCCAGCAGCCCGGGAAGGGGCGGGGGGGACTCCTACAATGAGCAGTTCTTC	CASSPGRGGGDSYNEQFF
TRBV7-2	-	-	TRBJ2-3	TGTGCCAGCAGCTCCGCGACGGGAAGCACAGATACGCAGTATTTT	CASSSATGSTDTQYF
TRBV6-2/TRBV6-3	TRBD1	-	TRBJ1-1	TGTGCCAGCAGTTTCTCGAAATCCACAGGGGGCACTGAAGCTTTCTTT	CASSFSKSTGGTEAFF
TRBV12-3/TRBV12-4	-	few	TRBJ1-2	TGTGCCAGCAGGTCGGAAATCTATGGCTACACCTTC	CASRSEIYGYTF
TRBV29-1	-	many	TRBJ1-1	TGCAGCGTGAGTACAGGGTTGACTGAAGCTTTCTTT	CSVSTGLTEAFF
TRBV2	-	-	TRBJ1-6	TGTGCCAGCAGTGAAACGCAGATAAATTCACCCCTCCACTTT	CASSETQINSPLHF
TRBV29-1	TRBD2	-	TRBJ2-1	TGCAGCGTCCGGACTAGCGTGGCCCCCAATGAGCAGTTCTTC	CSVRTSVAPNEQFF
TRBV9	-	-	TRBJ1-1	TGTGCCAGCAGCGTAGCCACTCTTAACCTGGACAGCCTGAACACTGAAGCTTTCTTT	CASSVATLNLDSLNTEAFF
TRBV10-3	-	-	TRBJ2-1	TGTGCCATCAGTTCCACAGGCTACAATGAGCAGTTCTTC	CAISSTGYNEQFF
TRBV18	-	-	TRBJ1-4	TGTGCCAGCTCACCAGCGGAAGGAGAAAAACTGTTTTTT	CASSPAEGEKLFF
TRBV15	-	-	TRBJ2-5	TGTGCCACCAGCAGAGATCCGGCAGTAGAGACCCAGTACTTC	CATSRDPAVETQYF
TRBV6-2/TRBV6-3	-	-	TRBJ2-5	TGTGCCACCATCCCTACCCCCCGGGAGACCCAGTACTTC	CATIPTPRETQYF
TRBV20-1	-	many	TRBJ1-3	TGCAGTGCTAGAAAGTCAGAGGAGAACACCATATATTTT	CSARKSEENTIYF
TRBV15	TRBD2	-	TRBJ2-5	TGTGCCACCAGCACACGAGCGGGAGAAGAGACCCAGTACTTC	CATSTRAGEETQYF
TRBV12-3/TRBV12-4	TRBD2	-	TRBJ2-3	TGTGCCAGCAGTTTACGGCGGGGGATAGATACGCAGTATTTT	CASSLRRGIDTQYF
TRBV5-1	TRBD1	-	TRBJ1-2	TGCGCCAGCAGCTTCGACAGGGAAGGCGGCTACACCTTC	CASSFDREGGYTF
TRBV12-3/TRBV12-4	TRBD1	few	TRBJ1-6	TGTGCCAGCAGTCTAACAGGGGCGGATTCACCCCTCCACTTT	CASSLTGADSPLHF
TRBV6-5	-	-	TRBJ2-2	TGTGCCAGCAGTCGGAGGGACGCAAACACCGGGGAGCTGTTTTTT	CASSRRDANTGELFF
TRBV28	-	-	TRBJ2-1	TGTGCCAGCAGAGGCAGGGATTACAATGAGCAGTTCTTC	CASRGRDYNEQFF
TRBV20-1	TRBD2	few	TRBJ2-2	TGCAGTGCTAGAGATAGGACTAGCGGACGCACCGGGGAGCTGTTTTTT	CSARDRTSGRTGELFF
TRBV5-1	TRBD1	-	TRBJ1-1	TGCGCCAGCAGCTTGACTCCGGGGGACAGGTCCCGCCAGAACACTGAAGCTTTCTTT	CASSLTPGDRSRQNTEAFF
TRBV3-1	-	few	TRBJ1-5	TGTGCCAGCAGCCGACGGCAGGGTAGTCAGCCCCAGCATTTT	CASSRRQGSQPQHF
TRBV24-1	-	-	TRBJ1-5	TGTGCCACCTCGGGGGATTTTAGCAATCAGCCCCAGCATTTT	CATSGDFSNQPQHF
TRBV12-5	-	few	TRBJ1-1	TGTGCTAGTGGTTTGGGACGGGAAGCTTTCTTT	CASGLGREAFF
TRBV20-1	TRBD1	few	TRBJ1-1	TGCAGTGCTTGCTTCTCAGGGGGGGCCACTGAAGCTTTCTTT	CSACFSGGATEAFF
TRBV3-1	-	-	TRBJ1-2	TGTGCCAGCAGCCAAGACGACCCGAAGGTCTATGGCTACACCTTC	CASSQDDPKVYGYTF
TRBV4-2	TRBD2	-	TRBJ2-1	TGTGCCAGCAGCCAAGTGAGTCTAGCGGGGGGCGGATCCTACAATGAGCAGTTCTTC	CASSQVSLAGGGSYNEQFF
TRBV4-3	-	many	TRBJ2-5	TGCGCCAGCAGCCAAGATTCCGGCGAGGAGCAGACCCAGTACTTC	CASSQDSGEEQTQYF
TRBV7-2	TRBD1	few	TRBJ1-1	TGTGCCAGCACCCCGGGACAGGGGATAGCTTTCTTT	CASTPGQGIAFF
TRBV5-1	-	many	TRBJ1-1	TGTGCCAGCAGCTTAGGTTTGAACACTGAAGCTTTCTTT	CASSLGLNTEAFF